This is a list of T cell receptor beta chains from one sample in a study of PD-1 blockade in classical Hodgkin lymphoma. The method was immunoSEQ multiplex PCR; TCRdb's version includes in-frame clones alone and lacks a portion of them. This sample yields approximately 13,000 clones, of which 92% are seen a single time; roughly 22% belongs to the top ten. Material: peripheral blood mononuclear cells (PBMCs), obtained at baseline. These TCRs come from a human donor with classical Hodgkin lymphoma. CDR3s include the opening cysteine and the closing phenylalanine or tryptophan.

j_call	v_call	cdr3_aa
TRBJ1-2	TRBV9	CASSPVNLRQGYGYTF
TRBJ2-2	TRBV19	CASGPGGELFF
TRBJ2-5	TRBV6-1	CASSEGQGHETQYF
TRBJ2-1	TRBV7-3	CASSLNSPRFNEQFF
TRBJ2-3	TRBV4-1	CASSQVASGSPDTQYF
TRBJ2-7	TRBV6-1	CASSGTKRGYEQYF
TRBJ2-7	TRBV21-1	CASSKGQQPYEQYF
TRBJ2-7	TRBV30	CAWSRQTYEQYF
TRBJ2-2	TRBV5-1	CASSLSYTGELFF
TRBJ1-3	TRBV7-8	CASSFGQGRVQNTIYF
TRBJ2-5	TRBV7-7	CASSDGQGRETQYF
TRBJ2-2	TRBV7-3	CASSLGPSALNTGELFF
TRBJ1-5	TRBV29-1	CSVADRGQPQHF
TRBJ2-1	TRBV5-1	CASSLEGGGSSYNEQFF
TRBJ2-7	TRBV7-6	CASSLSGSGQDEQYF
TRBJ2-3	TRBV11-3	CASSLESRRSILLYADTQYF
TRBJ2-2	TRBV7-8	CASSSDWAGAAGELFF
TRBJ2-7	TRBV27	CASSFSGTGSSYEQYF
TRBJ2-7	TRBV29-1	CSVANREHEQYF
TRBJ1-5	TRBV28	CASSLWPGTGTEVSNQPQHF
TRBJ2-7	TRBV10-3	CAIRLAGGPHEQYF
TRBJ1-6	TRBV10-3	CATRSDNSPLHF
TRBJ1-1	TRBV9	CASSLGTGVGSEAFF
TRBJ2-3	TRBV7-9	CASSSGQGATDTQYF
TRBJ2-7	TRBV4-2	CASSHNQGYEQYF
TRBJ2-7	TRBV27	CASSPTRDEQYF
TRBJ2-1	TRBV19	CATKDSGVTDYNEQFF
TRBJ2-1	TRBV27	CASSSLALAGGPHFFF
TRBJ2-3	TRBV18	CASSPTAGSGTDTQYF
TRBJ2-1	TRBV27	CASSLLAGGSYNEQFF
TRBJ2-3	TRBV6-4	CASSGSGGTTTDTQYF
TRBJ2-2	TRBV19	CASSAPGQGLRGTGELFF
TRBJ2-2	TRBV19	CASSIGRASGFSGELFF
TRBJ2-1	TRBV19	CASKTGNNNEQFF
TRBJ2-7	TRBV7-9	CASSPVTRIEQYF
TRBJ2-2	TRBV5-1	CASSPTLAGNTGELFF
TRBJ1-2	TRBV5-1	CASSSTFDSGYTF
TRBJ2-3	TRBV7-2	CASSKVDRGQDTQYF
TRBJ1-1	TRBV7-9	CASSYGQGANTEAFF
TRBJ2-3	TRBV6-1	CASTGTSGETDTQYF
TRBJ1-2	TRBV10-3	CAISESRLYGYTF
TRBJ1-1	TRBV7-3	CASSLTANTEAFF
TRBJ2-7	TRBV27	CASSSPDRPYEQYF
TRBJ1-2	TRBV5-1	CASSLVGPLSGYTF
TRBJ1-2	TRBV5-5	CASSLVGTLGGGYTF
TRBJ2-6	TRBV18	CASSRAGTGTGANVLTF
TRBJ2-7	TRBV6-1	CASSVPEGTETYEQYF
TRBJ1-3	TRBV11-2	CASSLFSGNTIYF
TRBJ1-6	TRBV7-7	CASSSGYNSPLHF
TRBJ2-1	TRBV30	CAWSLGQGADEQFF
TRBJ2-3	TRBV19	CASSIGGSADTQYF
TRBJ1-4	TRBV4-1	CASSTGSPRELFF